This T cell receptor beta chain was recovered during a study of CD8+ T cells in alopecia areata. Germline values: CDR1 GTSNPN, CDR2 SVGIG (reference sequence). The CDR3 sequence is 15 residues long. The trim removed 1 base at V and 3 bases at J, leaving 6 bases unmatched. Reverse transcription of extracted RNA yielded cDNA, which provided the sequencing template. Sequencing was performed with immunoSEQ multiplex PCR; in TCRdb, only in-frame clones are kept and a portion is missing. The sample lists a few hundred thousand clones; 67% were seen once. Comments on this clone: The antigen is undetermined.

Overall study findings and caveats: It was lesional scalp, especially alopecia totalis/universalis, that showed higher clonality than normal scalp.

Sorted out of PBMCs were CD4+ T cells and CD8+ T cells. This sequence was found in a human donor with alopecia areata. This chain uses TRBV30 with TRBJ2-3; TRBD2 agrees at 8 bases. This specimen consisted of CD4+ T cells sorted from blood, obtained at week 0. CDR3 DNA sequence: TGTGCCTGGAGTGGTTGGCGGGGGGTTACAGATACGCAGTATTTT. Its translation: CAWSGWRGVTDTQYF.